A single TCR beta chain is shown here with its context. The protocol was immunoSEQ multiplex PCR, while the TCRdb copy is restricted to in-frame clones and leaves out a portion. There are some 94,000 clones in the sample; about 95% occur only once, and approximately 0.33% lies in the top ten. V lost 4 bases to trimming and J lost 1 base; unmatched junction nucleotides: 11. The CDR3 consists of 17 residues. In germline, CDR1 is LNHDA, CDR2 SQIVND (reference sequence). This sample was included in a study of technical replicates of blood from several donors. Sequencing used T cells isolated from PBMCs. The clonotype was recovered from a human donor in good health. The chain recombines TRBV19 with TRBJ1-1, with TRBD1 matching over 8 bases. The CDR3 region has the DNA TGTGCCAGTAGTAAGGACAGGGAAGGGATCCCGAACACTGAAGCTTTCTTT. Its protein product is CASSKDREGIPNTEAFF. The full variable domain, its missing parts supplied by reference TRBV19 and TRBJ1-1, is DGGITQSPKYLFRKEGQNVTLSCEQNLNHDAMYWYRQDPGQGLRLIYYSQIVNDFQKGDIAEGYSVSREKKESFPLTVTSAQKNPTAFYLCASSKDREGIPNTEAFFGQGTRLTVV.